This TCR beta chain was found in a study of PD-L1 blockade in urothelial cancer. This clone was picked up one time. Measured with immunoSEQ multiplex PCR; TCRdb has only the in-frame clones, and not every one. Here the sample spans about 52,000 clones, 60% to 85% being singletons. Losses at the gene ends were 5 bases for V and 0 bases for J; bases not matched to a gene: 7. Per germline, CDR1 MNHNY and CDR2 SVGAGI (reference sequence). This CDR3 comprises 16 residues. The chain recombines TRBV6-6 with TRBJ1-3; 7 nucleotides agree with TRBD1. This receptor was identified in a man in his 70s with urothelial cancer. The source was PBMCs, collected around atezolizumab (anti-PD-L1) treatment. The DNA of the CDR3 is TGTGCCAGCAGTACCGGACAGGAGAGCTCTGGAAACACCATATATTTT. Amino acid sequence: CASSTGQESSGNTIYF.